A single T cell receptor (beta chain) is shown here with its context. The sample is drawn from a study of shared clonotypes between healthy human individuals. Measured with immunoSEQ multiplex PCR; TCRdb has only the in-frame clones, and not every one. The repertoire includes roughly 1.4 million clones, less than 99% of them detected once, and under 0.45% sits in the top ten. This clonotype was obtained from a man between 25 and 39 years old in good health. The sample taken for sequencing was naive CD4+ T cells sorted from blood. Indicated subset: CD45RA+ positively selected.

The CDR3 here is CASSYTRDRPMFF. Here the CDR3 DNA reads TGTGCCAGCAGTTACACCAGGGATCGGCCTATGTTCTTC. The V gene is TRBV6-5, the J gene TRBJ2-1; tentative D call: TRBD1 (5 bases). V gave up 2 bases and J gave up 15 bases, with 17 bases separating them. CDR3 length: 13 residues. Per germline, CDR1 MNHEY and CDR2 SVGAGI.